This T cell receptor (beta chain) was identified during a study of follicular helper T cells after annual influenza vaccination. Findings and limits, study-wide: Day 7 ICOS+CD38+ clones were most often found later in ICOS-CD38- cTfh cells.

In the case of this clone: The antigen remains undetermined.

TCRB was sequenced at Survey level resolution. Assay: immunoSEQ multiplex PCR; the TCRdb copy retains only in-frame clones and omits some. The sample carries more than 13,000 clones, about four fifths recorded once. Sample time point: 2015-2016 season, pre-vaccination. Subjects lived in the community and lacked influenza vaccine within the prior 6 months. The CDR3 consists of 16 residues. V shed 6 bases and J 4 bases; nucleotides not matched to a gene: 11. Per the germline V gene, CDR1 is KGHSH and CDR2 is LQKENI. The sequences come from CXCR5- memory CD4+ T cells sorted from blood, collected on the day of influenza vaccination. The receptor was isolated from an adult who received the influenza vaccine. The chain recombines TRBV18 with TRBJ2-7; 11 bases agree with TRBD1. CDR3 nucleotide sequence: TGTGCCAGCTCTCGGGGGACAGGGGGAAAGGAATACGAGCAGTACTTC. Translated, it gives CASSRGTGGKEYEQYF.